The 28 T cell receptor beta chains below come from one sample, sequenced in a study of T cell responses to AZD1222 COVID-19 vaccine. Using immunoSEQ multiplex PCR, the repertoire was profiled, and TCRdb retains in-frame clones only, with some absent. The sample holds around 58,000 clones; about 86% are singletons and the top ten take 9.5% to 13%. The sequencing used peripheral blood, collected on day 0 of AZD1222 vaccination. The receptors were gathered from an adult in good health.

This clone was observed a single time. The rearrangement uses TRBV6-7 and TRBJ2-2; D is ambiguous. TRBV6-7 counts as an open reading frame of uncertain function. This CDR3 has 18 amino acids. V dropped 0 bases and J dropped 3 bases, with 17 bases sitting between them. The CDR3 loop reads CASSYSTPGPWDTGELFF. CDR3 DNA sequence: TGTGCCAGCAGTTACTCGACCCCAGGACCCTGGGACACCGGGGAGCTGTTTTTT.

V is TRBV27 and J is TRBJ2-3; 9 nucleotides match TRBD1. CDR1 is MNHEY, CDR2 SMNVEV, per germline (reference sequence). The CDR3 totals 20 residues. Unmatched junction bases numbered 23, after V lost 10 bases and J lost 0 bases. Here the CDR3 reads CATSGTGLLRERKSTDTQYF. The CDR3 bases are TGTGCCACCTCCGGGACAGGGCTCCTGCGGGAGAGGAAAAGCACAGATACGCAGTATTTT.

CDR3 sequence: CARHQLLRRYF. The CDR3, as DNA: TGTGCCAGACATCAACTGTTGAGAAGGTACTTC. The chain carries TRBV27 and TRBJ2-7; D is undetermined. Trimming removed 9 bases from V and 12 bases from J, with 18 bases in between. This CDR3 comprises 11 residues. CDR1 and CDR2 from the germline V gene are MNHEY and SMNVEV (reference sequence).

There are a few counts of this clone. The chain employs TRBV6-4 and TRBJ2-1; D may be TRBD1 or TRBD2 (5 bases each). V shed 5 bases and J shed 12 bases, with 17 bases lying between them. CDR1 and CDR2 (germline): MRHNA, SNTAGT. The CDR3 consists of 13 residues. CDR3 bases: TGTGCCAGCAGTCCTCTCGGATTGGGGGTGCAGTTCTTC. Translated, it gives CASSPLGLGVQFF.

V gene TRBV14 combines with J gene TRBJ2-1, with a tentative D call TRBD2 (6 bases). The V end lost 4 bases, the J end lost 1 base, and 23 bases lay between the germline ends. The CDR3 extends over 19 amino acids. Germline CDR1 reads SGHDN; CDR2 reads FVKESK. CDR3 loop: CASSPLGGPRVRSYNEQFF. The CDR3 DNA is TGTGCCAGCAGCCCCCTCGGGGGACCCCGGGTACGATCCTACAATGAGCAGTTCTTC.

The chain combines TRBV29-1 with TRBJ1-2; D ambiguous. CDR3 size: 13 residues. Trimming removed 6 bases at V and 0 bases at J, with 11 bases between. Germline V gives CDR1 SQVTM, CDR2 ANQGSEA. The CDR3 bases are TGCAGCGTGTCTGAAGGCCCTAACTATGGCTACACCTTC. This gives the protein CSVSEGPNYGYTF.

The chain employs TRBV5-1 and TRBJ2-1, with 7 bases identical to TRBD2. The ends lost 0 bases at V and 6 bases at J; junction bases unmatched: 6. There are 15 residues in the CDR3. The germline V gene has CDR1 SGHRS and CDR2 YFSETQ. The CDR3 DNA is TGCGCCAGCAGCTTGGAACTAGCGAGACTCAATGAGCAGTTCTTC. It encodes CASSLELARLNEQFF.

V gene TRBV28 combines with J gene TRBJ1-4; D is uncertain. In germline, CDR1 is MDHEN, CDR2 SYDVKM. The V end was cut by 6 bases, the J end by 4 bases, with 6 bases between. CDR3 length equals 12 residues. The CDR3 sequence is CASRVLNEKLFF. CDR3 DNA: TGTGCCAGCAGGGTACTTAATGAAAAACTGTTTTTT.

V usage is TRBV4-2 and J usage is TRBJ2-1; 8 bases map to TRBD2. The CDR3 consists of 15 residues. In germline, CDR1 is LGHNA, CDR2 YNFKEQ. V lost 4 bases and J lost 8; bases outside the gene matches: 10. The CDR3 nucleotides are TGTGCCAGCAGCCCGCTAGCGGGTGGGGGTCATGAGCAGTTCTTC. Translated, it gives CASSPLAGGGHEQFF.

This chain uses TRBV10-3 with TRBJ1-5; tentative D call: TRBD1 (5 bases). V gave up 10 bases and J gave up 1 base, with 14 bases separating them. The germline V gene has CDR1 ENHRY and CDR2 SYGVKD. The CDR3 covers 14 residues. Written as DNA, the CDR3 is TGTGCCACGAAGGTCCCAGGGAGCAATCAGCCCCAGCATTTT. Its protein is CATKVPGSNQPQHF.

CDR3 protein: CASSRDRGGEQYF. In DNA form, the CDR3 reads TGTGCCAGCAGCCGGGACAGGGGCGGCGAGCAGTACTTC. The gene calls are TRBV5-4 and TRBJ2-7; 10 nucleotides match TRBD1. V lost 4 bases, J lost 6 bases, and 4 bases stayed unmatched. Germline V gives CDR1 SGHNT, CDR2 YYREEE (reference sequence). The CDR3 totals 13 residues.

This chain uses TRBV19 with TRBJ1-1; a possible D gene is TRBD1 (6 bases). CDR1 and CDR2 (germline): LNHDA, SQIVND (reference sequence). CDR3 length: 14 residues. V was trimmed by 5 bases and J by 6 bases, leaving 16 bases between them. DNA of the CDR3: TGTGCCAGTAGTTTGGGGGGGGGCTACCCTGAAGCTTTCTTT. This gives the protein CASSLGGGYPEAFF.

V and J are TRBV19 and TRBJ2-5; D might be TRBD1 or TRBD2, each matching 7 bases. V was shortened by 3 bases and J by 6 bases, with 20 bases between the two germline ends. CDR3 length: 16 residues. The germline V gene has CDR1 LNHDA and CDR2 SQIVND (reference sequence). In DNA, the CDR3 is TGTGCCAGTAGTATCCAGCTGGGAGGGGGCGCGCAGACCCAGTACTTC. This sequence encodes CASSIQLGGGAQTQYF.

V is TRBV24-1 and J is TRBJ2-7; 7 bases agree with TRBD1. V lost 3 bases to trimming and J lost 3 bases; unmatched junction nucleotides: 7. CDR3 size: 15 residues. Germline loops: CDR1 KGHDR, CDR2 SFDVKD. CDR3 loop: CATSDPSGTDYEQYF. As DNA, the CDR3 is TGTGCCACCAGTGATCCCAGTGGGACAGACTACGAGCAGTACTTC.

The V and J genes are TRBV7-9 and TRBJ2-7; D unclear. This CDR3 spans 11 amino acids. Per the germline V gene, CDR1 is SEHNR and CDR2 is FQNEAQ (reference sequence). Deletions cut 5 bases from V and 7 bases from J, with 9 bases between. CDR3 DNA sequence: TGTGCCAGCAGCGGGGATTTGGAGCAGTACTTC. This gives the protein CASSGDLEQYF.

The chain uses TRBV5-1 and TRBJ2-5, with D possibly being TRBD2 (5 bases). The CDR3 is 14 amino acids. Germline V gene sequence: CDR1 SGHRS, CDR2 YFSETQ. V was shortened by 7 bases and J by 2 bases, with 15 bases between the two germline ends. The CDR3: CASRTLAVQETQYF. The CDR3, as DNA: TGCGCCAGCCGAACGCTAGCTGTGCAAGAGACCCAGTACTTC.

The chain links TRBV6-5 to TRBJ1-5; possible D gene TRBD1, 5 bases. CDR3 length equals 15 residues. Per the germline V gene, CDR1 is MNHEY and CDR2 is SVGAGI. The V and J ends lost 6 bases and 3 bases respectively, with 15 bases between them. The CDR3 reads CASRPGRRNNQPQHF. As DNA, the CDR3 is TGTGCCAGCAGACCGGGACGGAGAAACAATCAGCCCCAGCATTTT.

This clone was detected only once. The chain employs TRBV25-1 and TRBJ2-7; D remains unclear. The CDR3 covers 15 residues. The ends were cut back, 3 bases at V and 0 bases at J, with 12 bases in the middle. Germline lookup yields CDR1 MGHDK and CDR2 SYGVNS. The CDR3 spells CASSDSGTVSYEQYF. The CDR3 nucleotides read TGTGCCAGCAGTGATTCGGGTACGGTCTCCTACGAGCAGTACTTC.

The gene calls are TRBV19 and TRBJ1-2, with D unclear. Trimming stripped 1 base from V and 2 bases from J, with 11 bases between. CDR3 length equals 15 residues. Per the germline V gene, CDR1 is LNHDA and CDR2 is SQIVND (reference sequence). The CDR3 is CASSIGGIENYGYTF. The CDR3 nucleotides read TGTGCCAGTAGTATAGGAGGAATCGAGAACTATGGCTACACCTTC.

The chain carries TRBV19 and TRBJ1-4; D not resolved. Germline V gene lookup returns CDR1 LNHDA and CDR2 SQIVND (reference sequence). V was shortened by 3 bases and J by 8 bases, with 10 bases between the two germline ends. This CDR3 spans 13 amino acids. The CDR3 coding sequence is TGTGCCAGTAGTATCTTGAAAACGGAAAAACTGTTTTTT. Protein: CASSILKTEKLFF.

The rearrangement uses TRBV27 and TRBJ1-5, with no clear D. Germline lookup yields CDR1 MNHEY and CDR2 SMNVEV (reference sequence). This CDR3 is built from 14 residues. The V end was cut by 6 bases, the J end by 6 bases, with 15 bases between. CDR3 coding DNA: TGTGCCAGCAGGCGGGGTGGGAGTTCTCAGCCCCAGCATTTT. Translation: CASRRGGSSQPQHF.

The rearrangement uses TRBV7-9 and TRBJ1-2; D is perhaps TRBD1 (5 bases). This CDR3 has 12 amino acids. The V end lost 3 bases, the J end lost 6 bases, and 8 bases lay between the germline ends. CDR1 and CDR2 (germline): SEHNR, FQNEAQ (reference sequence). The CDR3 DNA reads as TGTGCCAGCAGCTTGGGAGGGGATGGCTACACCTTC. Amino acid sequence: CASSLGGDGYTF.

CDR3 in DNA: TGTGCCACCAGCAGATTAGGGACTGAAGCTTTCTTT. Translation: CATSRLGTEAFF. This chain connects TRBV15 to TRBJ1-1, with D unclear. Germline V gives CDR1 LNHNV, CDR2 YYDKDF (reference sequence). The CDR3 runs 12 residues. The V end lost 2 bases, the J end lost 5 bases, and 6 bases lay between the germline ends.

The V and J genes are TRBV27 and TRBJ2-1; D not certain. V was trimmed by 6 bases and J by 4 bases, leaving 4 bases between them. The CDR3 runs 11 residues. Germline lookup yields CDR1 MNHEY and CDR2 SMNVEV (reference sequence). CDR3 nucleotide sequence: TGTGCCAGCAGCCAGTACAATGAGCAGTTCTTC. Protein sequence: CASSQYNEQFF.

The CDR3 DNA follows: TGTGCCAGTAGTCAGGACAGATACTATGGCTACACCTTC. Protein product: CASSQDRYYGYTF. The V gene is TRBV19, the J gene TRBJ1-2, with D possibly being TRBD1 (6 bases). The CDR3 loop spans 13 amino acids. Looked up from germline, CDR1 is LNHDA and CDR2 is SQIVND (reference sequence). Trimming took 5 bases from V and 3 from J, leaving 10 bases between them.

The rearrangement joins TRBV7-3 to TRBJ2-5; TRBD2 is a possible D gene (5 bases). The CDR3 is made up of 14 amino acids. The germline CDR1 and CDR2 sequences are SGHTA and FQGTGA. V was pared by 7 bases and J by 2 bases, with 14 bases between. CDR3 in amino acids: CASNSGRPQETQYF. The CDR3 nucleotides are TGTGCCAGCAACAGCGGACGCCCTCAAGAGACCCAGTACTTC.

The chain couples TRBV5-4 to TRBJ2-7, with 8 bases aligning to TRBD2. This CDR3 region has 14 residues. The J segment lost 3 bases and the V segment lost 1 base, leaving 3 bases of the junction unmatched. Germline CDR1 is SGHNT and CDR2 is YYREEE (reference sequence). The CDR3 nucleotides read TGTGCCAGCAGCTTGACTAGCGGAAGCTACGAGCAGTACTTC. It encodes CASSLTSGSYEQYF. The variable domain in full, with the rest retrieved from reference TRBV5-4 and TRBJ2-7, is ETGVTQSPTHLIKTRGQQVTLRCSSQSGHNTVSWYQQALGQGPQFIFQYYREEENGRGNFPPRFSGLQFPNYSSELNVNALELDDSALYLCASSLTSGSYEQYFGPGTRLTVT.

The chain carries TRBV25-1 and TRBJ1-1, with D uncertain. Germline values: CDR1 MGHDK, CDR2 SYGVNS. Trimming pared 4 bases from V and 6 bases from J, leaving 9 bases between. The CDR3 runs to 12 residues. The DNA for the CDR3 is TGTGCCAGCAGTGGTAGGTTGGCTGAAGCTTTCTTT. Translating gives CASSGRLAEAFF.